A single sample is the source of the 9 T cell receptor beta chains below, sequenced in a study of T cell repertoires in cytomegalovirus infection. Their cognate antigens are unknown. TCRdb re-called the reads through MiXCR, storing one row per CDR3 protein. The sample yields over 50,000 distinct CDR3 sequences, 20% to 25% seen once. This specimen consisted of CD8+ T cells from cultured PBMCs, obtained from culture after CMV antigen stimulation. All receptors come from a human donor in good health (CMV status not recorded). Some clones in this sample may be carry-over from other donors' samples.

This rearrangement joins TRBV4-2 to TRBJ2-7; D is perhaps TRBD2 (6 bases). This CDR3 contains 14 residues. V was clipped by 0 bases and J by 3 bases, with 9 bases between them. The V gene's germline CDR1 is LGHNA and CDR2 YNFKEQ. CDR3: CASSQDYGSYEQYF. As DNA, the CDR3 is TGTGCCAGCAGCCAAGATTACGGGAGCTACGAGCAGTACTTC.

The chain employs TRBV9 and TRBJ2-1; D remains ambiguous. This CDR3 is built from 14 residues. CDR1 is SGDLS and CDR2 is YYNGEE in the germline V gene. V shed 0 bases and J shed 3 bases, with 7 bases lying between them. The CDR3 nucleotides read TGTGCCAGCAGCGTAGAGGGCAGCTACAATGAGCAGTTCTTC. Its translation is CASSVEGSYNEQFF.

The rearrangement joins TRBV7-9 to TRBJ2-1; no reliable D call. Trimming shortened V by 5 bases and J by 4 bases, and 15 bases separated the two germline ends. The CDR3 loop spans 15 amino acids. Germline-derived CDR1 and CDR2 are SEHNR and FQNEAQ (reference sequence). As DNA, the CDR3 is TGTGCCAGCAGCCGCAGTCGCGGTGTGTACAATGAGCAGTTCTTC. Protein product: CASSRSRGVYNEQFF.

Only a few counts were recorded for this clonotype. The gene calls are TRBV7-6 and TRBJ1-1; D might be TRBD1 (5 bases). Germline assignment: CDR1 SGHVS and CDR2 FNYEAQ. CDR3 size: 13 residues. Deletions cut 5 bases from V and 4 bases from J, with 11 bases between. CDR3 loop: CASSPPGGTEAFF. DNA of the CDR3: TGTGCCAGCAGCCCCCCGGGGGGCACTGAAGCTTTCTTT.

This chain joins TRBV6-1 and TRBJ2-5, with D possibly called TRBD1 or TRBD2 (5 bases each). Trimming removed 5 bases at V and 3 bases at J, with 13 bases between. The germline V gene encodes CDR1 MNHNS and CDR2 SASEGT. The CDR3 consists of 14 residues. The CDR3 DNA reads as TGTGCCAGCAGTTATTCCGGGGCTGAAGAGACCCAGTACTTC. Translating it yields CASSYSGAEETQYF.

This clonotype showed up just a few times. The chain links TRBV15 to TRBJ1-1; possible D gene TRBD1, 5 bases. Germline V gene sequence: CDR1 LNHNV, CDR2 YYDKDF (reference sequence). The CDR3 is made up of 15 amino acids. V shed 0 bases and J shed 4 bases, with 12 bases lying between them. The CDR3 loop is CATSRERGRGTEAFF. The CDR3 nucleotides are TGTGCCACCAGCAGAGAGAGGGGAAGGGGCACTGAAGCTTTCTTT.

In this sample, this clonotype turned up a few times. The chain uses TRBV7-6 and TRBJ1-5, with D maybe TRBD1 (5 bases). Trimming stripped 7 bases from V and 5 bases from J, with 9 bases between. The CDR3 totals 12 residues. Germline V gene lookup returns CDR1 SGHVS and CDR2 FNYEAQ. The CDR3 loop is CASNWGDQPQHF. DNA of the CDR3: TGTGCCAGCAATTGGGGCGATCAGCCCCAGCATTTT.

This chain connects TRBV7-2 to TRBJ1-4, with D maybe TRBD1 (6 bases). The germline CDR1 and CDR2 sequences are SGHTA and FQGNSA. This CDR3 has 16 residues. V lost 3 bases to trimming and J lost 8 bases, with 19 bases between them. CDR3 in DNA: TGTGCCAGCAGCTTGAATCAGGGGACGCTCGCAGAAAAACTGTTTTTT. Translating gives CASSLNQGTLAEKLFF.

In DNA form, the CDR3 reads TGTGCCAGCAGCTTGTTTCCGGATACGCAGTATTTT. It is translated as CASSLFPDTQYF. The rearrangement joins TRBV5-6 to TRBJ2-3, with no clear D. Germline-derived CDR1 and CDR2 are SGHDT and YYEEEE. The germline V and J ends were trimmed by 1 base and 6 bases, with 6 bases remaining between them. The CDR3 totals 12 residues.